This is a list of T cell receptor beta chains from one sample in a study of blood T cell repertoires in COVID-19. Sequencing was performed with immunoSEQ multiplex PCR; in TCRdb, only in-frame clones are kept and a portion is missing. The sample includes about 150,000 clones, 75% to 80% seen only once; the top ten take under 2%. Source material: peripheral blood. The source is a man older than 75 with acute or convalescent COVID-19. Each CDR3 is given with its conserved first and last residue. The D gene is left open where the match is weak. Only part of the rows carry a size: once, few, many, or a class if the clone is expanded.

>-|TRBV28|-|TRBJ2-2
CASKPGTNTGELFF
TGTGCCAGCAAACCAGGCACAAACACCGGGGAGCTGTTTTTT
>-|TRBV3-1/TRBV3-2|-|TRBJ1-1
CASSRGVDTEAFF
TGTGCCAGCAGCCGCGGGGTTGACACTGAAGCTTTCTTT
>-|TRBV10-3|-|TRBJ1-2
CATQDTVPGYTF
TGTGCCACCCAAGACACGGTCCCTGGCTACACCTTC
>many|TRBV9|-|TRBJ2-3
CASSVGSITDTQYF
TGTGCCAGCAGCGTAGGGTCTATCACAGATACGCAGTATTTT
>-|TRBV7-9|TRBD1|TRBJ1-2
CASSWGQAYGYTF
TGTGCCAGCAGCTGGGGACAGGCCTATGGCTACACCTTC
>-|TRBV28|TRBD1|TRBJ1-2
CASESRDSPYGYTF
TGTGCCAGCGAGTCCCGGGACAGTCCCTATGGCTACACCTTC
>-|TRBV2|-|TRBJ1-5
CASSDQGMGGQPQHF
TGTGCCAGCAGTGACCAGGGGATGGGCGGTCAGCCCCAGCATTTT
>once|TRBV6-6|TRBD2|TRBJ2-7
CAGAASGSYEQYF
TGTGCAGGGGCGGCTAGCGGATCCTACGAGCAGTACTTC
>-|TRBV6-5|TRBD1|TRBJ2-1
CASSQDRDSYNEQFF
TGTGCCAGCAGTCAGGACAGGGACTCCTACAATGAGCAGTTCTTC
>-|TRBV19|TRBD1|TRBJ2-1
CASGGQGAGLKQFF
TGTGCCAGTGGAGGACAGGGCGCCGGTTTAAAGCAGTTCTTC
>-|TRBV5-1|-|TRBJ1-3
CASSLHQGNTIYF
TGCGCCAGCAGCTTGCACCAGGGAAACACCATATATTTT
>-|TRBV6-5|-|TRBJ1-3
CASSYLGSSGNTIYF
TGTGCCAGCAGTTACTTGGGGAGCTCTGGAAACACCATATATTTT
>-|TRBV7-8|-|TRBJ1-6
CASSLNSSPLHF
TGTGCCAGCAGCTTAAACAGTTCACCCCTCCACTTT
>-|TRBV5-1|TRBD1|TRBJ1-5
CASSSGQNNQPQHF
TGCGCCAGCAGCTCGGGACAGAACAATCAGCCCCAGCATTTT
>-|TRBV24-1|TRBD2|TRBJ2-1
CATSSSGGLWNEQFF
TGTGCCACCTCTTCTAGCGGGGGGCTTTGGAATGAGCAGTTCTTC
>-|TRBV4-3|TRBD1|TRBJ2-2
CASSQSAPGQGYTGELFF
TGCGCCAGCAGCCAATCAGCGCCGGGACAGGGATACACCGGGGAGCTGTTTTTT
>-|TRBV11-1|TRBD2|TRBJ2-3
CASSPRSGGPTDTQYF
TGTGCCAGCAGCCCCCGGAGCGGGGGGCCTACAGATACGCAGTATTTT
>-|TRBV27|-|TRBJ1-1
CASRLEPFLGAEAFF
TGTGCCAGCAGATTAGAACCTTTCCTGGGCGCTGAAGCTTTCTTT
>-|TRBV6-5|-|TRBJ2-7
CATSPAGNEQYF
TGTGCCACCTCGCCTGCGGGCAATGAGCAGTACTTC
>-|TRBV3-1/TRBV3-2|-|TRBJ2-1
CASSPVGQRGTYNEQFF
TGTGCCAGCAGCCCCGTCGGACAGCGGGGAACGTACAATGAGCAGTTCTTC
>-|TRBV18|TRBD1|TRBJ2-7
CASSPRAGGYEQYF
TGTGCCAGCTCACCTCGGGCAGGGGGCTACGAGCAGTACTTC
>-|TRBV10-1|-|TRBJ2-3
CASSESQARPTQYF
TGCGCCAGCAGTGAGTCCCAGGCTCGGCCTACGCAGTATTTT
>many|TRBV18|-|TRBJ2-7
CASSPETPSSYEQYF
TGTGCCAGCTCACCAGAGACGCCTAGCTCCTACGAGCAGTACTTC
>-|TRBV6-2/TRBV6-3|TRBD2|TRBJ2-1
CASSSSGGPYNEQFF
TGTGCCAGCAGTAGTAGCGGGGGGCCTTACAATGAGCAGTTCTTC
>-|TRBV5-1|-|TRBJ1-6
CASREGGISSYNSPLHF
TGCGCCAGCAGGGAAGGCGGGATAAGCTCCTATAATTCACCCCTCCACTTT
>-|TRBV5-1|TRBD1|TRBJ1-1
CASSLEGAWNTEAFF
TGCGCCAGCAGCTTGGAGGGGGCGTGGAACACTGAAGCTTTCTTT
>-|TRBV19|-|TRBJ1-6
CASSRRGESSYNSPLHF
TGTGCCAGTAGTCGACGGGGGGAAAGCTCCTATAATTCACCCCTCCACTTT
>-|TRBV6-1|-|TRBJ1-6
CASSETPGYSPLHF
TGTGCCAGCAGTGAAACCCCAGGGTATTCACCCCTCCACTTT
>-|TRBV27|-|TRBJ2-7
CASSPRGFSYEQYF
TGTGCCAGCAGTCCCCGGGGATTCTCCTACGAGCAGTACTTC
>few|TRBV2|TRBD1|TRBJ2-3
CASRKQGPTDTQYF
TGTGCCAGCAGAAAACAGGGGCCCACAGATACGCAGTATTTT
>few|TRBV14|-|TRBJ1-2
CASSQTRTGGYTF
TGTGCCAGCAGCCAAACAAGAACAGGGGGCTACACCTTC
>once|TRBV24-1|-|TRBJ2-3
CATSDRAPGVPNTQYF
TGTGCCACCAGTGATAGGGCGCCGGGGGTCCCCAATACGCAGTATTTT
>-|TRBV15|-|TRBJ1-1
CATSRDDRNTEAFF
TGTGCCACCAGCAGAGACGACAGGAACACTGAAGCTTTCTTT
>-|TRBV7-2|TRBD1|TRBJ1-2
CASSWGQGAYGYTF
TGTGCCAGCAGCTGGGGACAGGGGGCCTATGGCTACACCTTC
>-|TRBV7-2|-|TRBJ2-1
CASTLGQYNEQFF
TGTGCCAGCACCCTAGGACAGTACAATGAGCAGTTCTTC
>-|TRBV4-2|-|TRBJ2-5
CASSQNHRAETQYF
TGTGCCAGCAGCCAAAATCACAGGGCGGAGACCCAGTACTTC
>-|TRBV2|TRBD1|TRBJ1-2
CASRDTGGRGYTF
TGTGCCAGCAGGGATACAGGGGGCCGGGGCTACACCTTC
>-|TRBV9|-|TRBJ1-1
CASSFGPGQTEAFF
TGTGCCAGCAGCTTTGGACCGGGACAAACTGAAGCTTTCTTT
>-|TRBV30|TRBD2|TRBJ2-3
CASDPYSGYPGTQYF
TGTGCCTCTGACCCGTATAGCGGGTACCCTGGTACGCAGTATTTT
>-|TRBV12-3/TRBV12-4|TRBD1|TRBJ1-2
CASSWDRAGGYTF
TGTGCCAGCAGCTGGGACAGGGCAGGCGGCTACACCTTC
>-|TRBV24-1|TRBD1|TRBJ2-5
CATSDAFQGAVQETQYF
TGTGCCACCAGTGACGCGTTTCAGGGGGCTGTCCAAGAGACCCAGTACTTC
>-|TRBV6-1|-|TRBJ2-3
CASSEAQAGEGPDTQYF
TGTGCCAGCAGTGAAGCGCAGGCAGGGGAGGGTCCAGATACGCAGTATTTT
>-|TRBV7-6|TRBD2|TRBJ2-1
CASSHGSSGGAFYNEQFF
TGTGCCAGCAGCCACGGATCTAGCGGGGGGGCCTTCTACAATGAGCAGTTCTTC
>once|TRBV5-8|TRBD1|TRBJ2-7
CATGQGYYEQYF
TGTGCCACCGGACAGGGTTACTACGAGCAGTACTTC
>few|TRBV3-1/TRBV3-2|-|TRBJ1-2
CASSHQGRDGYTF
TGTGCCAGCAGCCATCAGGGGCGGGATGGCTACACCTTC
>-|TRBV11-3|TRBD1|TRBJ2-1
CASSRDRYNEQFF
TGTGCCAGCAGCAGGGACAGGTACAATGAGCAGTTCTTC